These 7 T cell receptor beta chains originate from one sample sequenced in a study of low-dose radiotherapy and immunotherapy resistance in tumors. Time point here: before trial treatment. Primers used for first-strand cDNA, a TRAV- and TRBV-specific set, covered both alpha and beta chains. Both a constant-region primer and a V-primer adapter served to amplify TCRs across 15 to 20 PCR cycles. TCRdb passed the reads through MiXCR, listing each CDR3 protein once. The sample includes about 82,000 distinct CDR3 sequences, approximately 17% seen only once; the top ten take over 4.5%. The sequences come from PBMCs, collected before treatment. The receptor source for this set is a male donor with prostate cancer.

This clonotype was counted at least ten times. The rearrangement links TRBV20-1 to TRBJ2-7, with TRBD1 identical over 8 bases. The germline CDR1 and CDR2 sequences are DFQATT and SNEGSKA (reference sequence). The CDR3 consists of 13 residues. With 7 bases clipped from V and 4 bases from J, the junction kept 9 bases outside the gene matches. Here the CDR3 reads CSVTTGALYEQYF. CDR3 in DNA: TGCAGTGTAACGACAGGGGCCCTTTACGAGCAGTACTTC.

Many counts were recorded for this clonotype. The CDR3 is CASSRGGDSPLHF. The CDR3 nucleotides read TGTGCCAGCTCACGAGGGGGCGACTCACCCCTCCACTTT. The J gene is TRBJ1-6, the V gene TRBV18; TRBD1 agrees at 7 bases. The germline V gene has CDR1 KGHSH and CDR2 LQKENI. CDR3 size: 13 residues. J gave up 10 bases and V 4 bases, and 4 bases lay outside the gene matches.

For this clonotype: Mismatch with germline at one junction end may stem from a read error. The chain recombines TRBV6-1 with TRBJ1-1; D unclear. CDR3 size: 13 residues. CDR1 and CDR2 from the germline V gene are MNHNS and SASEGT. The CDR3 reads CATLGLLSTEAFF. CDR3 DNA sequence: TGCGCAACTCTGGGCCTCCTCTCCACTGAAGCTTTCTTT.

The table lists this clonotype with many counts. The CDR3 bases are TGTGCCAGCAGTTACTCCCGGTTTCGAGGGACTAGCGGGAACACCGGGGAGCTGTTTTTT. This encodes CASSYSRFRGTSGNTGELFF. The chain has TRBV6-2 or TRBV6-3 and TRBJ2-2; TRBD2 matches at 11 bases. The CDR3 spans 20 residues. Germline CDR1 reads MNHEY; CDR2 reads SVGEGT. V shed 0 bases, J shed 1 base, and the junction held 10 bases outside the gene matches.

This clonotype was detected ten times or more. The rearrangement links TRBV14 to TRBJ2-3; a weak D match, TRBD2 (5 bases). Germline V CDR1 and CDR2: SGHDN, FVKESK. V gave up 1 base and J gave up 6 bases, with 14 bases separating them. There are 15 residues in the CDR3. CDR3 DNA sequence: TGTGCCAGCAGCCAAGTTGGACTCCCTGCGGATACGCAGTATTTT. It encodes CASSQVGLPADTQYF.

The sample holds many counts of this clonotype. J is TRBJ1-2 and V is TRBV10-3; TRBD1 is a possible D gene (6 bases). Germline lookup yields CDR1 ENHRY and CDR2 SYGVKD. This CDR3 has 13 residues. Trimming stripped 7 bases from V and 6 bases from J, with 15 bases between. CDR3 amino acids: CAITEYRDNGYTF. For the CDR3, the DNA is TGTGCCATCACCGAATACAGGGATAATGGCTACACCTTC.

The chain has TRBV5-1 and TRBJ1-3, with D possibly matching TRBD1 (6 bases). In germline, CDR1 is SGHRS, CDR2 YFSETQ. The CDR3 contains 16 residues. Trimming removed 3 bases at V and 1 base at J, with 14 bases between. DNA for the CDR3: TGCGCCAGCAGCTCACAGACAACAGGGTCTGGAAACACCATATATTTT. It translates to CASSSQTTGSGNTIYF.